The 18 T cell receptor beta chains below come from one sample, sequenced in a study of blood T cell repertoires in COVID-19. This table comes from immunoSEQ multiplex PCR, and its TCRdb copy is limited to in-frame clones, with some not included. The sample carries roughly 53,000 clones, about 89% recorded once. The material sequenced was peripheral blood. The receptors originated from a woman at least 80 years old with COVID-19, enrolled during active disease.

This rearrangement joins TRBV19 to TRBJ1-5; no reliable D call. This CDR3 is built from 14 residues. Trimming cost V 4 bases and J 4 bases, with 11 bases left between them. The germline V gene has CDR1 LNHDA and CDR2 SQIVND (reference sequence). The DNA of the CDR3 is TGTGCCAGTAGTACCTCGCCCGGTAATCAGCCCCAGCATTTT. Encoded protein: CASSTSPGNQPQHF.

CDR3 DNA sequence: TGTGCCAGCAGCTTAGGACGATTGGAGGGCCAGTACGAGCAGTACTTC. It translates to CASSLGRLEGQYEQYF. V gene TRBV11-2 combines with J gene TRBJ2-7; D might be TRBD2 (6 bases). Trimming removed 1 base at V and 4 bases at J, with 17 bases between. The V gene's germline CDR1 is SGHAT and CDR2 FQNNGV. CDR3 length: 16 amino acids.

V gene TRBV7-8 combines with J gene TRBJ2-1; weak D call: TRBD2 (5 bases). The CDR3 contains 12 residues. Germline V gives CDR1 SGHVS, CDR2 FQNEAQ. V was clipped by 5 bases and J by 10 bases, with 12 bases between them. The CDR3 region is CASSLIAREQFF. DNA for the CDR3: TGTGCCAGCAGCCTCATAGCGCGGGAGCAGTTCTTC.

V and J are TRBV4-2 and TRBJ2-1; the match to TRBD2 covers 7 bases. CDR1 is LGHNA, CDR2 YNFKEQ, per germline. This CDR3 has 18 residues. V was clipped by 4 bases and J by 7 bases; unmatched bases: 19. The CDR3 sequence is CASSRRLSRGGGDNEQFF. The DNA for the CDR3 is TGTGCCAGCAGCCGAAGGCTCTCTCGAGGCGGGGGTGATAATGAGCAGTTCTTC.

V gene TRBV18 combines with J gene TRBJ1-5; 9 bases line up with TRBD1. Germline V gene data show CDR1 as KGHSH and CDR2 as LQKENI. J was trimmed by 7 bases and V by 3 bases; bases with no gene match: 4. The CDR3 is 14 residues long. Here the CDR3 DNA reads TGTGCCAGCTCACCGGGACAGGGCCTACAGCCCCAGCATTTT. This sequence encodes CASSPGQGLQPQHF. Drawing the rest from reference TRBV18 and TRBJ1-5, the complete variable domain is NAGVMQNPRHLVRRRGQEARLRCSPMKGHSHVYWYRQLPEEGLKFMVYLQKENIIDESGMPKERFSAEFPKEGPSILRIQQVVRGDSAAYFCASSPGQGLQPQHFGDGTRLSIL.

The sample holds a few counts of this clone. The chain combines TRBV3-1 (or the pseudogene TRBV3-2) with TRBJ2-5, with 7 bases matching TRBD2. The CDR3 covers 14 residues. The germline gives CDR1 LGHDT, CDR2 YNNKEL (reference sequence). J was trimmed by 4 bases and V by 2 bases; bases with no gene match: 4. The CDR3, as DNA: TGTGCCAGCAGCCAAAGGGCTAGCGGAGAGACCCAGTACTTC. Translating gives CASSQRASGETQYF.

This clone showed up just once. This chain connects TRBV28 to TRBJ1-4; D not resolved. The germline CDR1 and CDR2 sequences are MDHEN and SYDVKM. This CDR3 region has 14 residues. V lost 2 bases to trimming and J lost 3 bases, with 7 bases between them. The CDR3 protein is CASSLGGSNEKLFF. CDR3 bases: TGTGCCAGCAGTTTAGGAGGCTCTAATGAAAAACTGTTTTTT.

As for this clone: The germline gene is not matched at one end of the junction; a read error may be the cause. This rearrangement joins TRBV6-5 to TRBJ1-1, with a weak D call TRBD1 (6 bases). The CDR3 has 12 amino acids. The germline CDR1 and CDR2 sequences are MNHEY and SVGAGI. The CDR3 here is CASSPPTGGGLF. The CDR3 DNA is TGTGCCAGCAGTCCGCCGACAGGCGGTGGACTTTTT.

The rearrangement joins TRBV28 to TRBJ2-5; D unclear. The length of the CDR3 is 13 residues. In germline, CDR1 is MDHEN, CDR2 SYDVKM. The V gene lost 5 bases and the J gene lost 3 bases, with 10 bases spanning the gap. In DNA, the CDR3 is TGTGCCAGCAGTACTCCCGCGGAAGAGACCCAGTACTTC. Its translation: CASSTPAEETQYF.

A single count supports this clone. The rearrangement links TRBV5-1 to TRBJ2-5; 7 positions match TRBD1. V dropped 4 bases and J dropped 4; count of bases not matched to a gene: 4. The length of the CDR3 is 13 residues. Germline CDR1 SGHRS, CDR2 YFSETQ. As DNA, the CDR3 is TGCGCCAGCAGCACCGGGACAGTAGAGACCCAGTACTTC. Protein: CASSTGTVETQYF.

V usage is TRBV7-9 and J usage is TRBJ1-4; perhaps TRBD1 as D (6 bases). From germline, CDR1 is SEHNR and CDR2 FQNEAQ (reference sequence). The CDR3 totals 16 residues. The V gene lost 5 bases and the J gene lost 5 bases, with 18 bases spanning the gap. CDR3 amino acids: CASSTRKGVLNEKLFF. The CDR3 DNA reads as TGTGCCAGCAGCACCCGAAAGGGGGTTCTAAATGAAAAACTGTTTTTT.

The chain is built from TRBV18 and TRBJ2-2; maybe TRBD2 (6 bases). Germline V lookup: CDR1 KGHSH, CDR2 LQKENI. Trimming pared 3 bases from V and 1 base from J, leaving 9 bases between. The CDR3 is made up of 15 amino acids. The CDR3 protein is CASSPRDLNTGELFF. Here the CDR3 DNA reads TGTGCCAGCTCACCCCGGGACTTGAACACCGGGGAGCTGTTTTTT.

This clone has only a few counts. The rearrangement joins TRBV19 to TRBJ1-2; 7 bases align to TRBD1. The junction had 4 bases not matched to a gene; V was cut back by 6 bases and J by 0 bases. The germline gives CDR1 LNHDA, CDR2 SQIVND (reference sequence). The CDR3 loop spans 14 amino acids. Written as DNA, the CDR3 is TGTGCCAGTAGCAAACAGGGGACTAACTATGGCTACACCTTC. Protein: CASSKQGTNYGYTF.

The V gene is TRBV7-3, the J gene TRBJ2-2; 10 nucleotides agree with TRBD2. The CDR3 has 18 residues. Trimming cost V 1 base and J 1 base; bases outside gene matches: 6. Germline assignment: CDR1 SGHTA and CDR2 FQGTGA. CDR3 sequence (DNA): TGTGCCAGCAGCTTAAATCCTAGCGGGGGATGGAACACCGGGGAGCTGTTTTTT. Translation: CASSLNPSGGWNTGELFF.

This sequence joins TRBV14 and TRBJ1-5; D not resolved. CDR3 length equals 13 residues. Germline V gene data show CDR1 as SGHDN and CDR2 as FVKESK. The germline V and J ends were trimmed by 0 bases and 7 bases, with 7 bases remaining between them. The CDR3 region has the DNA TGTGCCAGCAGCCAAGATCTCGTCCAGCCCCAGCATTTT. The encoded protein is CASSQDLVQPQHF.

The CDR3 region is CASSPGQGYQPQHF. CDR3 bases: TGCGCCAGCAGCCCGGGACAGGGGTATCAGCCCCAGCATTTT. The V and J genes are TRBV5-1 and TRBJ1-5; 10 nucleotides match TRBD1. J gave up 5 bases and V 4 bases, and 3 bases lay outside the gene matches. The length of the CDR3 is 14 residues. Germline V gene sequence: CDR1 SGHRS, CDR2 YFSETQ.

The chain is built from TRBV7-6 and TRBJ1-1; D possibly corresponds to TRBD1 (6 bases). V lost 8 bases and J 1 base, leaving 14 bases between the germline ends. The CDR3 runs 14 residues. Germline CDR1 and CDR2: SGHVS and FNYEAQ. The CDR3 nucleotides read TGTGCCAGCGGAGATGGACAGCCGAACACTGAAGCTTTCTTT. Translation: CASGDGQPNTEAFF. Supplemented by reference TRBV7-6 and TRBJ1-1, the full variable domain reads GAGVSQSPRYKVTKRGQDVALRCDPISGHVSLYWYRQALGQGPEFLTYFNYEAQQDKSGLPNDRFSAERPEGSISTLTIQRTEQRDSAMYRCASGDGQPNTEAFFGQGTRLTVV.

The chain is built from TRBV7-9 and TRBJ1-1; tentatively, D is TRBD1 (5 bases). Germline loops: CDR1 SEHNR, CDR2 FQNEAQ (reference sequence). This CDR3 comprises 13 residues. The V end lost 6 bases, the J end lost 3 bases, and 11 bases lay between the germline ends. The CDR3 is CASSLLGDTEAFF. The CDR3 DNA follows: TGTGCCAGCAGTTTACTAGGGGACACTGAAGCTTTCTTT.